This paragraph reports one T cell receptor beta chain. This clonotype has only a few counts. Its antigen remains undetermined. No much larger clone is present one base from it, and per-base qualities are unavailable. To prepare the library, PCR was applied. DNA from cultured CD4+ T cells underwent TCR sequencing with the Oncomine TCR Beta short-read assay at the Johns Hopkins FTIC core. The QIAamp micro DNA kit was used to extract genomic DNA from the cultured CD4+ T cells. Oncomine TCR Beta libraries from cultured CD4+ T cells were pooled using unique dual indexes and sequenced on an Illumina iSeq 100. Regarding the original processing steps: Non-productive sequences were removed, and CDR3s not starting with C, not ending with F or W, or shorter than 7 amino acids were discarded. The MANAFEST web application was used to identify antigen-specific clonotypes by comparing peptide-stimulated wells against reference wells and other culture wells. For a clone to be called positive, the clone needed an FDR below 0.05, an odds ratio above 5, and a productive frequency above 0.1% in at least two of three replicate wells. A clonotype was classed as cross-reactive if the clonotype showed significant expansion both in SARS-CoV-2 spike wells and in at least one common cold coronavirus spike condition. Levenshtein distances (stringdist) and unrooted phylogenetic trees (ape) in R version 3.6.1 were used to assess CDR3 homology. TCRdb's own reprocessing of the public reads used fastp at Q25 and MiXCR and kept productive beta chains. Merged by CDR3 protein, the rows form single entries marked with the most common genes and DNA. The V and J calls and clone size come from TCRdb's table, not from the authors' own analysis. This sample gives about 18,000 distinct CDR3 sequences in total; 59% of them show up just once. Roughly 5% of the sample goes to the ten largest clones.

This sample is part of a study of vaccination and CD4 T cells after COVID-19 (dated by TCRdb to 2021 to 2024). Context from the whole study: Every convalescent patient had a positive nasal swab PCR test for SARS-CoV-2, with mild disease in nine patients and severe disease in one. The convalescent cohort included six males and four females, with two Hispanic individuals, seven Caucasians, two Asians and one multiracial person. Participants got two doses of the Pfizer-BioNTech BNT162b2 vaccine (n=8) or two doses of the Moderna mRNA-1273 vaccine (n=2). Post-COVID blood samples were collected from convalescent patients a median of approximately 100 days after diagnosis, with a range of about 30 to 161 days. The time from the second vaccine dose to post-vaccine blood sampling had a median of roughly 70 days and ranged from roughly 12 to 250 days. For stimulating the cultures, overlapping spike peptide pools were used, derived from SARS-CoV-2 as well as from the common cold coronaviruses HCoV-NL63, HCoV-OC43 and HCoV-229E. As controls, cultures received a CEFX viral epitope pool (the positive control), an HIV-1 Nef peptide pool (the negative control), or no peptide at all. In around ten COVID-19 convalescent patients and 4 infection-naive healthy vaccine recipients, the spike-specific CD4+ TCR repertoire before mRNA vaccination was compared with the repertoire after mRNA vaccination.

The treatment or condition label of this sample denotes: roughly 10-day PBMC culture with coronavirus spike peptide pools or control peptides (ViraFEST assay). The ViraFEST assay, used in the study, expanded antigen-specific T cells with peptide pools and then identified the expanded clonotypes through TCR sequencing. Positive SARS-CoV-2 PCR tests in the convalescent patients dated from March to December 2020, before Alpha, Beta and Delta variants emerged in the United States. PBMCs were cultured at about 2 million per well in IMDM supplemented with 5% human AB serum and about 10 IU/ml IL-2, with roughly 9.5 ug/ml peptide pools added. Half of the culture medium was replaced with fresh IL-2-containing medium on days 3 and 7. Once the cells had been in culture for about 10 days, the EasySep CD4+ T cell isolation kit was used to isolate CD4+ T cells by negative selection. PBMCs were separated from whole blood using Ficoll-Paque Plus gradient centrifugation and then either used fresh or cryopreserved at -140C. Each culture condition was generally run in triplicate wells.

On the study overall, not on this receptor specifically: Among convalescent patients, a median around 89% of the SARS-CoV-2-reactive clones seen after vaccination appeared only after vaccination, which suggests priming specific to the vaccine. The median number of SARS-CoV-2-reactive clonotypes rose from 21 after infection to around 40 after vaccination, but the change was not significant. The study included relatively few convalescent patients and did not analyze early timepoints after natural infection. In convalescent patients, nearly all vaccine-specific clones (304 of 307) were found to be mono-reactive for SARS-CoV-2 spike rather than cross-reactive with common cold coronaviruses.

CDR1 and CDR2 are read off the germline V gene (reference sequence) as DFQATT and SNEGSKA. The CDR3 has 12 amino acids, counting the end cysteine and phenylalanine. The sequence is cut down to CDR3 DNA, 36 bases in frame from base 1. Deletion took 0 bases off V and 4 bases off J, with a span of 6 bases between the germline ends. The rearranged chain carries TRBV20-1 and TRBJ2-5, with no confident D gene call. Source: CD4+ T cells from blood, cultured in vitro, taken after SARS-CoV-2 vaccination. The source is a human donor who had recovered from COVID-19. The CDR3 sequence is CSARDVGETQYF. In nucleotides, the sequence is TGCAGTGCTAGAGATGTAGGAGAGACCCAGTACTTC.